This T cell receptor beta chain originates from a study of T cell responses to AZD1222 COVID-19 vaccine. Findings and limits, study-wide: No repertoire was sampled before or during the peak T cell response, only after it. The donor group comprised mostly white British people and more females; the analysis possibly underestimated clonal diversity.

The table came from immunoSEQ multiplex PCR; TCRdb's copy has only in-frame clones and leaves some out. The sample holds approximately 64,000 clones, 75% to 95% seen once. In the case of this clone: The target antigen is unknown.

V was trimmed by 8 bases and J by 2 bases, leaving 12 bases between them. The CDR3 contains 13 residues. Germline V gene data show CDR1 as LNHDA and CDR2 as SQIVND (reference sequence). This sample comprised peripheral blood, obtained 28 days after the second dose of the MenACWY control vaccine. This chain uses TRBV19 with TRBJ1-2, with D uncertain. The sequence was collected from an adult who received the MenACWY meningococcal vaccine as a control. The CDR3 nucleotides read TGTGCCAGTTCCGGGAGTGTGAACTATGGCTACACCTTC. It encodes CASSGSVNYGYTF.